A selection of T cell receptor beta chains follows, all from one sample in a study of blood T cell repertoires in COVID-19. The data were produced by immunoSEQ multiplex PCR, yet TCRdb's version contains in-frame clones alone and is incomplete. This sample has 250,000 to 350,000 clones; 90% occur once, and the top ten carry more than 0.95%. Sequenced material: PBMCs or T cells enriched from blood (not recorded which). These receptors were obtained from a woman in her 30s who had recovered from COVID-19. Both conserved end residues are part of each CDR3. D genes are given only for firm matches. Clone size is shown for a subset of rows, as once, few, many or a class of expanded clone.

V: TRBV10-2; D: .; J: TRBJ2-7; size: .; CDR3: CASSVDSVSYEQYF; DNA: TGCGCCAGCAGTGTAGACAGTGTTTCCTACGAGCAGTACTTC
V: TRBV30; D: .; J: TRBJ2-7; size: .; CDR3: CACKHQATEYSYEQYF; DNA: TGTGCCTGCAAGCATCAGGCGACAGAGTATTCCTACGAGCAGTACTTC
V: TRBV7-2; D: TRBD2; J: TRBJ2-1; size: .; CDR3: CASSFRLAGADEQFF; DNA: TGTGCCAGCAGCTTCCGACTAGCGGGAGCGGATGAGCAGTTCTTC
V: TRBV11-2; D: TRBD1; J: TRBJ2-2; size: once; CDR3: CASRQTGGVTGELFF; DNA: TGTGCCAGCAGACAAACAGGGGGCGTCACCGGGGAGCTGTTTTTT
V: TRBV2; D: TRBD1; J: TRBJ1-4; size: .; CDR3: CASSEAGTGRRDEKLFF; DNA: TGTGCCAGCAGTGAAGCCGGGACAGGGAGGCGAGATGAAAAACTGTTTTTT
V: TRBV9; D: .; J: TRBJ1-1; size: .; CDR3: CASSSDTNTEAFF; DNA: TGTGCCAGCAGTTCGGACACGAACACTGAAGCTTTCTTT
V: TRBV27; D: .; J: TRBJ1-6; size: .; CDR3: CASRYRDTYNSPLHF; DNA: TGTGCCAGCAGATACCGGGACACGTATAATTCACCCCTCCACTTT
V: TRBV4-3; D: TRBD2; J: TRBJ2-1; size: .; CDR3: CASSQDIQGTSGSHEQFF; DNA: TGCGCCAGCAGCCAAGATATACAGGGGACTAGCGGGAGCCATGAGCAGTTCTTC
V: TRBV4-2; D: .; J: TRBJ2-3; size: .; CDR3: CASSQFESSTDTQYF; DNA: TGTGCCAGCAGCCAATTTGAGTCTAGCACAGATACGCAGTATTTT
V: TRBV10-3; D: .; J: TRBJ2-1; size: .; CDR3: CAISGQVTTDEQFF; DNA: TGTGCCATCAGTGGTCAGGTGACGACGGATGAGCAGTTCTTC
V: TRBV18; D: TRBD1; J: TRBJ2-7; size: .; CDR3: CASSPLGGQGQHEQYF; DNA: TGTGCCAGCTCACCCCTGGGAGGACAGGGCCAGCACGAGCAGTACTTC
V: TRBV30; D: TRBD1; J: TRBJ1-5; size: once; CDR3: CAWSGTGHNQPQHF; DNA: TGTGCCTGGAGTGGGACAGGGCACAATCAGCCCCAGCATTTT
V: TRBV4-1; D: TRBD1; J: TRBJ1-2; size: once; CDR3: CASSQNRGSNYGYTF; DNA: TGCGCCAGCAGCCAGAACAGGGGAAGTAACTATGGCTACACCTTC
V: TRBV5-1; D: .; J: TRBJ1-1; size: .; CDR3: CASSPGMLNTEAFF; DNA: TGCGCCAGCAGCCCCGGGATGTTGAACACTGAAGCTTTCTTT
V: TRBV11-2; D: .; J: TRBJ1-5; size: .; CDR3: CASSFGGNQPQHF; DNA: TGTGCCAGCAGCTTCGGGGGAAATCAGCCCCAGCATTTT
V: TRBV7-6; D: TRBD1; J: TRBJ1-1; size: .; CDR3: CASSLARTGLNTEAFF; DNA: TGTGCCAGCAGCTTAGCTAGGACAGGCTTGAACACTGAAGCTTTCTTT
V: TRBV18; D: .; J: TRBJ1-1; size: .; CDR3: CASSPTRDTEAFF; DNA: TGTGCCAGCTCACCAACCAGGGACACTGAAGCTTTCTTT
V: TRBV19; D: TRBD1; J: TRBJ2-1; size: .; CDR3: CASSVTGTGGGGYNEQFF; DNA: TGTGCCAGTAGTGTCACCGGGACAGGGGGCGGGGGATACAATGAGCAGTTCTTC
V: TRBV7-3; D: TRBD2; J: TRBJ2-1; size: .; CDR3: CASSPTSGTYNEQFF; DNA: TGTGCCAGCAGCCCTACTAGCGGGACCTACAATGAGCAGTTCTTC
V: TRBV19; D: TRBD1; J: TRBJ2-7; size: .; CDR3: CASSSQGTGVVPQYF; DNA: TGTGCCAGTAGCTCCCAAGGGACAGGGGTGGTGCCGCAGTACTTC
V: TRBV12-3/TRBV12-4; D: .; J: TRBJ1-1; size: .; CDR3: CASTIGSTEAFF; DNA: TGTGCCAGCACCATTGGGAGCACTGAAGCTTTCTTT
V: TRBV10-2; D: .; J: TRBJ1-2; size: .; CDR3: CASSESRGYGYTF; DNA: TGCGCCAGCAGTGAGTCCCGAGGCTATGGCTACACCTTC
V: TRBV18; D: TRBD2; J: TRBJ2-1; size: .; CDR3: CASSPGTSDAEQFF; DNA: TGTGCCAGCTCACCCGGGACTAGCGATGCTGAGCAGTTCTTC
V: TRBV4-2; D: .; J: TRBJ2-7; size: .; CDR3: CASSQVTKDEQYF; DNA: TGTGCCAGCAGCCAAGTTACTAAGGACGAGCAGTACTTC
V: TRBV6-5; D: TRBD2; J: TRBJ2-7; size: .; CDR3: CASRLAGSSSYEQYF; DNA: TGTGCCAGCAGACTAGCGGGATCGAGCTCCTACGAGCAGTACTTC
V: TRBV4-2; D: TRBD2; J: TRBJ2-1; size: few; CDR3: CASSQEATSGLNEQFF; DNA: TGTGCCAGCAGCCAAGAGGCGACTAGCGGCCTCAATGAGCAGTTCTTC
V: TRBV28; D: .; J: TRBJ1-2; size: .; CDR3: CASSQANYGYTF; DNA: TGTGCCAGCTCTCAGGCTAACTATGGCTACACCTTC
V: TRBV6-2/TRBV6-3; D: TRBD2; J: TRBJ2-3; size: .; CDR3: CASSRLAGGPGGTDTQYF; DNA: TGTGCCAGCAGCCGACTAGCGGGAGGGCCCGGGGGCACAGATACGCAGTATTTT
V: TRBV7-7; D: TRBD1; J: TRBJ2-5; size: .; CDR3: CASSLGDSQETQYF; DNA: TGTGCTAGCAGCTTAGGGGACAGTCAAGAGACCCAGTACTTC
V: TRBV11-2; D: TRBD1; J: TRBJ2-1; size: .; CDR3: CASSARRGQGRYNEQFF; DNA: TGTGCCAGCAGCGCAAGGAGGGGACAGGGGCGCTACAATGAGCAGTTCTTC
V: TRBV7-2; D: .; J: TRBJ1-6; size: .; CDR3: CASSYQGGSYNSPLHF; DNA: TGTGCCAGCAGCTACCAGGGTGGATCCTATAATTCACCCCTCCACTTT
V: TRBV9; D: .; J: TRBJ2-7; size: .; CDR3: CASSVEDGDYEQYF; DNA: TGTGCCAGCAGCGTAGAAGACGGAGACTACGAGCAGTACTTC
V: TRBV7-2; D: .; J: TRBJ2-7; size: .; CDR3: CASSISSYEQYF; DNA: TGTGCCAGCAGCATTAGCAGCTACGAGCAGTACTTC
V: TRBV28; D: .; J: TRBJ1-5; size: .; CDR3: CASSLWGEVQPQHF; DNA: TGTGCCAGCAGTTTATGGGGGGAGGTTCAGCCCCAGCATTTT
V: TRBV5-4; D: .; J: TRBJ1-2; size: .; CDR3: CASSRLEGYGYTF; DNA: TGTGCCAGCAGCCGGCTAGAGGGATATGGCTACACCTTC
V: TRBV5-4; D: .; J: TRBJ1-2; size: .; CDR3: CASSLRQEGIWGYTF; DNA: TGTGCCAGCAGCTTGAGGCAGGAGGGTATATGGGGCTACACCTTC
V: TRBV19; D: TRBD2; J: TRBJ2-1; size: .; CDR3: CASSIFPRGWGQGLARANEQFF; DNA: TGTGCCAGTAGTATCTTCCCCCGCGGGTGGGGTCAGGGACTAGCTCGGGCCAATGAGCAGTTCTTC
V: TRBV14; D: TRBD1; J: TRBJ2-2; size: once; CDR3: CASSQAGGYTGELFF; DNA: TGTGCCAGCAGCCAAGCAGGGGGCTACACCGGGGAGCTGTTTTTT
V: TRBV5-6; D: .; J: TRBJ1-5; size: .; CDR3: CASSLYIVGGNQPQHF; DNA: TGTGCCAGCAGCTTGTATATCGTCGGGGGCAATCAGCCCCAGCATTTT
V: TRBV28; D: TRBD1; J: TRBJ2-5; size: .; CDR3: CASSLDRGRETQYF; DNA: TGTGCCAGCAGTTTAGACAGGGGGCGAGAGACCCAGTACTTC
V: TRBV28; D: TRBD2; J: TRBJ2-7; size: .; CDR3: CASIKSGLAAYEQYF; DNA: TGTGCCAGCATCAAAAGCGGACTAGCGGCCTACGAGCAGTACTTC
V: TRBV27; D: TRBD1; J: TRBJ2-7; size: .; CDR3: CASRSGGIFYEQYF; DNA: TGTGCCAGCAGGTCAGGGGGAATTTTTTACGAGCAGTACTTC
V: TRBV4-1; D: TRBD2; J: TRBJ2-1; size: .; CDR3: CASSPGGSGGLDEQFF; DNA: TGCGCCAGCAGCCCTGGGGGTAGCGGGGGGTTAGATGAGCAGTTCTTC
V: TRBV7-3; D: .; J: TRBJ2-7; size: .; CDR3: CASSTQGGSYEQYF; DNA: TGTGCCAGCAGCACCCAGGGTGGCTCCTACGAGCAGTACTTC
V: TRBV4-2; D: .; J: TRBJ2-3; size: few; CDR3: CASSQDVAGSVLDTQYF; DNA: TGTGCCAGCAGCCAAGATGTCGCGGGATCGGTTTTGGATACGCAGTATTTT